This T cell receptor beta chain stems from a study of neoadjuvant anti-PD-1 for oral cavity cancer. Study observations and caveats: PBMC Gini-index clonality exceeded responders' in non-responders post-nivolumab.

PBMC libraries mostly used 480 ng of input genomic DNA, with six replicates per sample. TCRdb keeps only in-frame clones here, not all; method: immunoSEQ multiplex PCR. This table holds approximately 8,400 clones, 75% to 85% found once. The time point was: after neoadjuvant nivolumab, at surgical resection. With regard to this clone: What it binds is unknown.

V was shortened by 6 bases and J by 5 bases, with 10 bases between the two germline ends. This CDR3 region has 11 residues. The germline CDR1 and CDR2 sequences are DFQATT and SNEGSKA (reference sequence). J is TRBJ2-5 and V is TRBV20-1; the D is unclear. The material was PBMCs, obtained after nivolumab (anti-PD-1) treatment. The TCR was taken from a person between 40 and 79 years old with oral cavity squamous cell carcinoma. CDR3 nucleotides: TGCAGTGCAACCCTTGTGGAGACCCAGTACTTC. Protein sequence: CSATLVETQYF.